The 15 T cell receptor beta chains below come from one sample, sequenced in a study of cytomegalovirus exposure and HLA in healthy donors. The PCR used 60 Vbeta and 13 Jbeta primers. The data were produced by immunoSEQ multiplex PCR, yet TCRdb's version contains in-frame clones alone and is incomplete. The sample carries roughly 150,000 clones, roughly 77% recorded once. Material for sequencing was PBMCs. These receptors were taken from a man younger than 35 in good health and CMV-seropositive.

The chain carries TRBV19 and TRBJ2-1; D might be TRBD1 (7 bases). CDR1 is LNHDA and CDR2 is SQIVND in the germline V gene (reference sequence). The germline V and J ends were trimmed by 3 bases and 5 bases, with 14 bases remaining between them. The CDR3 is 15 residues long. CDR3 bases: TGTGCCAGTAGTATTACGGCAGGGGGGAACAATGAGCAGTTCTTC. It yields the protein CASSITAGGNNEQFF.

V and J are TRBV19 and TRBJ1-2, with 7 bases fitting TRBD1. The CDR3 runs to 14 residues. Looked up from germline, CDR1 is LNHDA and CDR2 is SQIVND (reference sequence). The V gene end was trimmed by 3 bases and the J gene end by 6 bases; junction bases not matched to a gene: 7. CDR3 bases: TGTGCCAGTAGTATGGAGGGGGCGTATGATGGCTACACCTTC. It yields the protein CASSMEGAYDGYTF.

This chain connects TRBV10-3 to TRBJ2-2; 8 nucleotides agree with TRBD2. The CDR3 spans 16 residues. Germline-derived CDR1 and CDR2 are ENHRY and SYGVKD. J gave up 1 base and V 6 bases, and 7 bases lay outside the gene matches. The CDR3 sequence: CAIRTSGGKNTGELFF. CDR3 coding DNA: TGTGCCATCAGAACCAGCGGGGGCAAGAACACCGGGGAGCTGTTTTTT.

The J gene is TRBJ1-5, the V gene TRBV6-1, with D possibly matching TRBD1 (5 bases). Germline V gives CDR1 MNHNS, CDR2 SASEGT. Trimming cost V 1 base and J 6 bases, with 10 bases left between them. This CDR3 spans 14 amino acids. The CDR3 DNA is TGTGCCAGCAGTGAAGGGGGGGTTGTTCAGCCCCAGCATTTT. This encodes CASSEGGVVQPQHF.

This clone was detected a few times. This chain uses TRBV27 with TRBJ1-5, with no clear D. The CDR3 spans 14 residues. Trimming removed 2 bases from V and 7 bases from J, with 12 bases in between. The germline V gene encodes CDR1 MNHEY and CDR2 SMNVEV (reference sequence). The CDR3 sequence: CASSLRPGKQPQHF. For the CDR3, the DNA is TGTGCCAGCAGTTTAAGACCCGGGAAACAGCCCCAGCATTTT.

The rearrangement links TRBV28 to TRBJ2-7; 8 nucleotides agree with TRBD2. The V and J ends lost 6 bases and 4 bases, in that order; junction bases with no gene match: 8. The CDR3 extends over 14 amino acids. Germline V lookup: CDR1 MDHEN, CDR2 SYDVKM. The CDR3 region has the DNA TGTGCCAGCAGACCGAGCGGGGGAATTTACGAGCAGTACGTC. Translating gives CASRPSGGIYEQYV.

This clone turned up a few times. The chain joins TRBV19 to TRBJ1-1; the D is unclear. Per germline, CDR1 LNHDA and CDR2 SQIVND (reference sequence). Trimming took off 10 bases at V and 5 bases at J, with 11 bases between the two ends. This CDR3 has 11 amino acids. The CDR3 is CATGFRTEAFF. The CDR3 nucleotides are TGTGCCACAGGATTCCGGACTGAAGCTTTCTTT.

This chain joins TRBV6-4 and TRBJ1-2, with 9 bases lining up with TRBD1. The CDR3 sequence is 13 residues long. Germline trimming cut 3 bases from V and 8 bases from J; bases unmatched to any gene: 4. Germline V gives CDR1 MRHNA, CDR2 SNTAGT. The CDR3 loop is CASSDGQGIGYTF. The CDR3 DNA follows: TGTGCCAGCAGTGATGGACAGGGGATAGGCTACACCTTC.

DNA for the CDR3: TGTGCCAGCAGTCCGGAGGGGTTACGGGAGCACCAAGAGACCCAGTACTTC. Protein: CASSPEGLREHQETQYF. The chain combines TRBV27 with TRBJ2-5, with D maybe TRBD2 (6 bases). This CDR3 comprises 17 residues. Germline V lookup: CDR1 MNHEY, CDR2 SMNVEV (reference sequence). The germline V and J ends were trimmed by 5 bases and 0 bases, with 19 bases remaining between them.

The V gene is TRBV5-4, the J gene TRBJ1-2; possible D gene TRBD1, 5 bases. Per the germline V gene, CDR1 is SGHNT and CDR2 is YYREEE (reference sequence). This CDR3 has 13 residues. The V end lost 4 bases, the J end lost 6 bases, and 13 bases lay between the germline ends. The CDR3 sequence: CASSNQTGDGYTF. DNA for the CDR3: TGTGCCAGCAGCAACCAGACGGGGGATGGCTACACCTTC.

This clone has just a few counts. This chain connects TRBV19 to TRBJ1-1, with D unresolved. Germline assignment: CDR1 LNHDA and CDR2 SQIVND (reference sequence). Deletions cut 6 bases from V and 1 base from J, with 12 bases between. This CDR3 contains 14 residues. CDR3 residues: CASSSWQRNTEAFF. As DNA, the CDR3 is TGTGCCAGTAGCTCGTGGCAGCGGAACACTGAAGCTTTCTTT.

Here the CDR3 DNA reads TGCGCCAGCAGCCCGACGGGTACTAATGAAAAACTGTTTTTT. This encodes CASSPTGTNEKLFF. The chain combines TRBV5-1 with TRBJ1-4, with D hard to call. Trimming left V 4 bases short and J 2 bases short, with 9 bases between. The germline V gene has CDR1 SGHRS and CDR2 YFSETQ. This CDR3 has 14 amino acids.

The chain recombines TRBV5-1 with TRBJ2-3; 7 nucleotides agree with TRBD2. CDR1 is SGHRS, CDR2 YFSETQ, per germline. Trimming took 4 bases from V and 4 from J; bases not matched to a gene: 15. This CDR3 comprises 17 residues. CDR3 DNA: TGCGCCAGCAGCCCCCTATATGGGGGAGGGCCCGCAGATACGCAGTATTTT. This translates into CASSPLYGGGPADTQYF.

This chain links TRBV6-1 with TRBJ2-1; D uncertain. The CDR3 length is 12 residues. Germline values: CDR1 MNHNS, CDR2 SASEGT. Trimming stripped 3 bases from V and 7 bases from J, with 7 bases between. The CDR3 reads CASSESKNEQFF. The CDR3 DNA sequence: TGTGCCAGCAGTGAGTCTAAGAATGAGCAGTTCTTC.

This clone was seen only once. V and J are TRBV2 and TRBJ1-1; D is perhaps TRBD1 (5 bases). The CDR3 length is 13 residues. Trimming stripped 4 bases from V and 1 base from J, with 7 bases between. CDR1 is SNHLY, CDR2 FYNNEI, per germline. The CDR3 is CASSGTSNTEAFF. In DNA form, the CDR3 reads TGTGCCAGCAGTGGGACATCGAACACTGAAGCTTTCTTT.